The rows below give T cell receptor beta chains drawn from one sample of a study of cytomegalovirus exposure and HLA in healthy donors. Clones were sequenced by immunoSEQ multiplex PCR, and TCRdb holds only the in-frame ones, with some missing. The sample holds approximately 200,000 clones, about 83% seen once. Sequenced input: PBMCs. Receptor source: a girl aged 5-17 years in good health and CMV-seronegative. CDR3s include the opening cysteine and the closing phenylalanine or tryptophan. The D gene is left open where the match is weak. A clone size is listed for some rows: how often the clone was seen (once, few, many), or a class if it is expanded.

TRBJ2-7 | - | TRBD2 | TRBV4-2 | TGTGCCAGCAGCCAAGGGACTAGCGGGCCCATTTTTAGGCAGTACTTC | CASSQGTSGPIFRQYF
TRBJ2-1 | - | TRBD2 | TRBV19 | TGTGCCAGTAGTATGACTAGCGGGTCCTACAATGAGCAGTTCTTC | CASSMTSGSYNEQFF
TRBJ1-2 | - | TRBD1 | TRBV6-5 | TGTGCCAGCAGTTCCCAAGGACAGGGACGGCTTGGAGGCTACACCTTC | CASSSQGQGRLGGYTF
TRBJ2-7 | - | - | TRBV2 | TGTGCCAGCATCAATCGTTACAACTACGAGCAGTACTTC | CASINRYNYEQYF
TRBJ2-3 | - | - | TRBV9 | TGTGCCAGCAGCGTAGGTGACACGGGAAGGAGCACAGATACGCAGTATTTT | CASSVGDTGRSTDTQYF
TRBJ2-2 | - | - | TRBV7-2 | TGTGCCAGCAGTTCCCGTGGCGGGGAGAATACCGGGGAGCTGTTTTTT | CASSSRGGENTGELFF
TRBJ1-2 | - | TRBD1 | TRBV6-1 | TGTGCCAGCAGTGAAGCCGCTGGACAGGGAGACGGCTACACCTTC | CASSEAAGQGDGYTF
TRBJ2-6 | few | - | TRBV7-6 | TGTGCCAGTTCCAAAGGGAGCTCTGGGGCCAACGTCCTGACTTTC | CASSKGSSGANVLTF
TRBJ2-7 | once | TRBD2 | TRBV18 | TGTGCCAGCTCACCGAAACTAGCGGACTACGAGCAGTACTTC | CASSPKLADYEQYF
TRBJ2-4 | - | TRBD1 | TRBV27 | TGTGCCAGCAGTATAGAGTCTCGACAGGGGATAGCCAAAAACATTCAGTACTTC | CASSIESRQGIAKNIQYF
TRBJ1-2 | - | TRBD1 | TRBV2 | TGTGCCAGTTCCTCCGGGACAGGAAAACTCTATGGCTACACCTTC | CASSSGTGKLYGYTF
TRBJ1-6 | once | - | TRBV4-3 | TGCGCCAGCAGCCAAGTTTGGAGAAGCCGCTATTCACCCCTCCACTTT | CASSQVWRSRYSPLHF
TRBJ2-6 | - | - | TRBV5-1 | TGCGCCAGCAGCTTCGGAGGGCTGGGGAATGGGGCCAACGTCCTGACTTTC | CASSFGGLGNGANVLTF
TRBJ1-6 | - | TRBD1 | TRBV19 | TGTGCCAGTAGTTCAACGGGACAGGGGAGTACACCCCTCCACTTT | CASSSTGQGSTPLHF
TRBJ2-3 | - | TRBD1 | TRBV30 | TGTGCCTGGACGGCAGGGGGCTACACAGATACGCAGTATTTT | CAWTAGGYTDTQYF
TRBJ2-2 | - | TRBD2 | TRBV30 | TGTGCCTGGAGGGCCAGCGGGGGGGCCGGGGGCACCGGGGAGCTGTTTTTT | CAWRASGGAGGTGELFF
TRBJ1-2 | - | - | TRBV10-3 | TGTGCCATCAGTGAGTCGACTCTCGCGGGGGGCGACTATGGCTACACCTTC | CAISESTLAGGDYGYTF
TRBJ1-2 | - | - | TRBV7-9 | TGTGCCAGCAGCTTCCGGGCAGGGCGGTTTTATGGCTACACCTTC | CASSFRAGRFYGYTF
TRBJ2-7 | - | TRBD1 | TRBV27 | TGTGCCAGCAGTTTAAGGGCAGGGGGTCGATACGAGCAGTACTTC | CASSLRAGGRYEQYF
TRBJ1-5 | - | - | TRBV7-9 | TGTGCCAGCAGCCCTGAGGTGGGGCCCCAGCATTTT | CASSPEVGPQHF
TRBJ1-2 | - | - | TRBV11-2 | TGTGCCAGCAGCTCCGAGGGATATGGCTACACCTTC | CASSSEGYGYTF
TRBJ2-3 | once | TRBD2 | TRBV7-7 | TGTGCTAGCAGCTTAGCGCCTAGCGGGAGTTCAGATACGCAGTATTTT | CASSLAPSGSSDTQYF
TRBJ2-7 | - | TRBD2 | TRBV9 | TGTGCCAGCAGCGTAGGGTTTAGCGGGGGGGCCGATTCCTACGAGCAGTACTTC | CASSVGFSGGADSYEQYF